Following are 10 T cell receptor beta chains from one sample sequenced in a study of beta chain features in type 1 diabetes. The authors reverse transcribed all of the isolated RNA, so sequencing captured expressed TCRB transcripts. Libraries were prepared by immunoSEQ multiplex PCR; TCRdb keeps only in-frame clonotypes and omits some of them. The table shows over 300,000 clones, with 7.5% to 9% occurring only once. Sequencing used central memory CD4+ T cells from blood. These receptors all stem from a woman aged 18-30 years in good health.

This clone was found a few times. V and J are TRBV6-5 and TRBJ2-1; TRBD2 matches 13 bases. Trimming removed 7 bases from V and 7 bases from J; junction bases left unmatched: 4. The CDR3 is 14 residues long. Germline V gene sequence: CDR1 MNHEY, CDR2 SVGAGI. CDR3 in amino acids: CASKTSGRMNEQFF. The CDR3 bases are TGTGCCAGCAAGACTAGCGGGAGGATGAATGAGCAGTTCTTC.

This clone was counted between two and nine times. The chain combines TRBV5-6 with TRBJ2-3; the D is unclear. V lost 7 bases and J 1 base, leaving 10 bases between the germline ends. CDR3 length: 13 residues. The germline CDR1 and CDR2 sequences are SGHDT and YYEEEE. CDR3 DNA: TGTGCCAGCGTAGAGGCGGGCACAGATACGCAGTATTTT. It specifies CASVEAGTDTQYF.

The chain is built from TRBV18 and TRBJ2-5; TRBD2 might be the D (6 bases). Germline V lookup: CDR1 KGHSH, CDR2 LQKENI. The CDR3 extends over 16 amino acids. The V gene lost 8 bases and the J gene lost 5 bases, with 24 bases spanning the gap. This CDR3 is CASAPVVIAVGETQYF. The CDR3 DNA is TGTGCCAGCGCCCCGGTCGTGATAGCGGTGGGGGAGACCCAGTACTTC.

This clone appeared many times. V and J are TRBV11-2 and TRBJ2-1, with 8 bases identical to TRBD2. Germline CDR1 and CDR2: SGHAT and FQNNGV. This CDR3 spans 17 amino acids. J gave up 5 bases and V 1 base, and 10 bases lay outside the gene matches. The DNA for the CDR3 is TGTGCCAGCAGCTTAGCCGGGTTTGTACTAGCGGACAATGAGCAGTTCTTC. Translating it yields CASSLAGFVLADNEQFF.

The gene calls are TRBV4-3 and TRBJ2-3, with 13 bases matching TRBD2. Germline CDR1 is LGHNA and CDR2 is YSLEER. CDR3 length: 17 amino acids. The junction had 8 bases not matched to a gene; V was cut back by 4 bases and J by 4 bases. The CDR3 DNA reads TGCGCCAGCAGCCCGTCCGAGGGACTAGCGGGACCAGATACGCAGTATTTT. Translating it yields CASSPSEGLAGPDTQYF.

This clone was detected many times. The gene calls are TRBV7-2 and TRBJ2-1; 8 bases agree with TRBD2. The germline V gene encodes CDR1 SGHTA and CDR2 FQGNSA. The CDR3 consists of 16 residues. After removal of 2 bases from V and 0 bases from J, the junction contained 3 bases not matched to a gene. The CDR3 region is CASSLQAGVSYNEQFF. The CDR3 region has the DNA TGTGCCAGCAGCTTACAAGCGGGAGTCTCCTACAATGAGCAGTTCTTC.

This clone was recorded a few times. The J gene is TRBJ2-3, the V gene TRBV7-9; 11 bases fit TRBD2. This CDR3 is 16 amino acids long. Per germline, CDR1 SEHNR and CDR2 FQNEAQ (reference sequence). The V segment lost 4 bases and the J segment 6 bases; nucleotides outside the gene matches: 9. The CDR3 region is CASSSPSGRTVDTQYF. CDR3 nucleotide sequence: TGTGCCAGCAGCTCTCCTAGCGGGAGGACTGTGGATACGCAGTATTTT.

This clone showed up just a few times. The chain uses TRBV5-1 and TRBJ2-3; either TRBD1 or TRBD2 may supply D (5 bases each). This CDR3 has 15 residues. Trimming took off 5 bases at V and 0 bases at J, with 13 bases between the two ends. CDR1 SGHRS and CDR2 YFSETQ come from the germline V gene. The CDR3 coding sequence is TGCGCCAGCAGACAAGGGACGGCCAGCACAGATACGCAGTATTTT. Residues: CASRQGTASTDTQYF. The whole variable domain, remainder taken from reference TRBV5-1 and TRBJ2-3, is KAGVTQTPRYLIKTRGQQVTLSCSPISGHRSVSWYQQTPGQGLQFLFEYFSETQRNKGNFPGRFSGRQFSNSRSEMNVSTLELGDSALYLCASRQGTASTDTQYFGPGTRLTVL.

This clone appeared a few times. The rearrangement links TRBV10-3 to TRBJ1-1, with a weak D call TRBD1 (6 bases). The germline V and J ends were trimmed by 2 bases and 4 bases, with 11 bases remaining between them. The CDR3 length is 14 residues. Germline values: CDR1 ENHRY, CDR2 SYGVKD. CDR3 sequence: CAISEREQGTEAFF. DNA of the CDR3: TGTGCCATCAGTGAGCGGGAACAGGGCACTGAAGCTTTCTTT.

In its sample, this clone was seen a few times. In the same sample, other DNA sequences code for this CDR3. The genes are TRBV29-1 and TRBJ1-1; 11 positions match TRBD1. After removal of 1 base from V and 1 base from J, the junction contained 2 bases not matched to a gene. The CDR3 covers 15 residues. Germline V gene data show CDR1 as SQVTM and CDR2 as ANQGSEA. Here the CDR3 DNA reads TGCAGCGTTGAAGGGACAGGGGGCGCGAACACTGAAGCTTTCTTT. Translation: CSVEGTGGANTEAFF.